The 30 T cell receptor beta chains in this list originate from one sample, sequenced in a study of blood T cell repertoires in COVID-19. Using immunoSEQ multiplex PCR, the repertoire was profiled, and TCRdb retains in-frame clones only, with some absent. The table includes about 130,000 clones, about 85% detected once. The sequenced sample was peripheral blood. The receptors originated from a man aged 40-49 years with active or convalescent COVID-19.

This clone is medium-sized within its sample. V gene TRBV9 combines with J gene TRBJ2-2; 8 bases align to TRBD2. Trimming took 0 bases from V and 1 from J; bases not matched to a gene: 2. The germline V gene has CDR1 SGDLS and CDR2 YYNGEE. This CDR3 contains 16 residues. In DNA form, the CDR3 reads TGTGCCAGCAGCGTAGCGGCGGGGGGGAACACCGGGGAGCTGTTTTTT. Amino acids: CASSVAAGGNTGELFF.

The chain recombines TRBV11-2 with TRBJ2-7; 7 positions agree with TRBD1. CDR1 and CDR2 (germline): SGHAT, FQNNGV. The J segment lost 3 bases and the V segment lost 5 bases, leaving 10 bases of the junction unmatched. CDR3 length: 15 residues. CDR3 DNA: TGTGCCAGCAGCCCCTTGGGACAGCGAGACTACGAGCAGTACTTC. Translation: CASSPLGQRDYEQYF. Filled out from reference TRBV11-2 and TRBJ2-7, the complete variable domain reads EAGVAQSPRYKIIEKRQSVAFWCNPISGHATLYWYQQILGQGPKLLIQFQNNGVVDDSQLPKDRFSAERLKGVDSTLKIQPAKLEDSAVYLCASSPLGQRDYEQYFGPGTRLTVT.

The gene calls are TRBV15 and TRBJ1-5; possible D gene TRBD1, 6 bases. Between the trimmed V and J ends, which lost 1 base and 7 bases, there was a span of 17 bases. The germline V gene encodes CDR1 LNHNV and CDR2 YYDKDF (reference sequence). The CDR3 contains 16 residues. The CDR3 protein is CATSRGVSGERQPQHF. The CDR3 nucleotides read TGTGCCACCAGCAGAGGGGTTTCAGGGGAACGACAGCCCCAGCATTTT.

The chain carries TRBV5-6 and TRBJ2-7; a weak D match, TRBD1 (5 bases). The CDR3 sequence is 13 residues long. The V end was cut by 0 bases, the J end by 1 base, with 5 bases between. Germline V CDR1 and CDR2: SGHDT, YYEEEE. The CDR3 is CASSLDRSYEQYF. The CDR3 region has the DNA TGTGCCAGCAGCTTGGACAGGTCCTACGAGCAGTACTTC. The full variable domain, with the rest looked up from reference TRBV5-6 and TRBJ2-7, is DAGVTQSPTHLIKTRGQQVTLRCSPKSGHDTVSWYQQALGQGPQFIFQYYEEEERQRGNFPDRFSGHQFPNYSSELNVNALLLGDSALYLCASSLDRSYEQYFGPGTRLTVT.

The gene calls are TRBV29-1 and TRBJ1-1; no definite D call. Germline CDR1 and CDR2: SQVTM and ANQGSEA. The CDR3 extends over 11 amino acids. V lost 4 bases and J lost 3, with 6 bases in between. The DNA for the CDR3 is TGCAGCGTTGTGAGGTACACTGAAGCTTTCTTT. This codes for CSVVRYTEAFF.

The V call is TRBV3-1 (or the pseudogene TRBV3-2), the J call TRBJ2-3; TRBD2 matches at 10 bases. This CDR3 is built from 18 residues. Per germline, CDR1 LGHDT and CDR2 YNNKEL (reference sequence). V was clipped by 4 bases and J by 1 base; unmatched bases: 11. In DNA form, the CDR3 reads TGTGCCAGCAGCCCACCCCGAACTAGCGGGGCTCGCACAGATACGCAGTATTTT. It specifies CASSPPRTSGARTDTQYF.

The CDR3 protein is CASSSRTTSGGSHEQFF. The CDR3 nucleotides read TGTGCCAGCAGCTCCCGGACGACTAGCGGGGGGTCACATGAGCAGTTCTTC. This sequence joins TRBV7-2 and TRBJ2-1; 13 bases match TRBD2. The germline gives CDR1 SGHTA, CDR2 FQGNSA. With V trimmed by 4 bases and J by 8 bases, 11 bases remained unmatched. The CDR3 totals 17 residues.

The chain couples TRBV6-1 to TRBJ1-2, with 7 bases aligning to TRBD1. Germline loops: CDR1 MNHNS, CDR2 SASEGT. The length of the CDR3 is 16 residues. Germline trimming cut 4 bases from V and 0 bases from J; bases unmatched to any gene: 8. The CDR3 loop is CASSVQGIQANYGYTF. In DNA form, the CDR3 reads TGTGCCAGCAGTGTACAGGGGATTCAAGCTAACTATGGCTACACCTTC.

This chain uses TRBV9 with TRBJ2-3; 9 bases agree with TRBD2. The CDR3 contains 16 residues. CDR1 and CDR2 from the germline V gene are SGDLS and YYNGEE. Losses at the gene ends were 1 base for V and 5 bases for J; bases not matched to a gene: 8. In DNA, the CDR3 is TGTGCCAGCAGCGTACCCAGCGGGGGGCCGGGAGATACGCAGTATTTT. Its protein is CASSVPSGGPGDTQYF. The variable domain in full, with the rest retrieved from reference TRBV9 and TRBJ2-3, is DSGVTQTPKHLITATGQRVTLRCSPRSGDLSVYWYQQSLDQGLQFLIQYYNGEERAKGNILERFSAQQFPDLHSELNLSSLELGDSALYFCASSVPSGGPGDTQYFGPGTRLTVL.

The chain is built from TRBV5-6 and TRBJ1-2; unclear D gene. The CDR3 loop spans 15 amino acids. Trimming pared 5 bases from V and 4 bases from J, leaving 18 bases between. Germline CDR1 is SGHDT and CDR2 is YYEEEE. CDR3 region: CASRPFSRGFYGYTF. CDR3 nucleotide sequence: TGTGCCAGCAGGCCTTTCTCTCGCGGATTCTATGGCTACACCTTC.

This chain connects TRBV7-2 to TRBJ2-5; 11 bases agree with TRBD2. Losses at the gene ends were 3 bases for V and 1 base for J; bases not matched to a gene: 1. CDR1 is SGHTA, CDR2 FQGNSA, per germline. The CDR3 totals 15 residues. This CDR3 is CASSFGLAGQETQYF. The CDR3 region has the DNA TGTGCCAGCAGCTTTGGACTAGCGGGCCAAGAGACCCAGTACTTC.

The CDR3 protein is CASSSGGTSTGDEQYF. DNA of the CDR3: TGTGCCAGTTCTAGCGGGGGTACCTCAACGGGGGACGAGCAGTACTTC. This chain links TRBV10-3 with TRBJ2-7; 10 bases are shared with TRBD2. Germline loops: CDR1 ENHRY, CDR2 SYGVKD. The V gene end was trimmed by 10 bases and the J gene end by 5 bases; junction bases not matched to a gene: 17. CDR3 length: 16 residues.

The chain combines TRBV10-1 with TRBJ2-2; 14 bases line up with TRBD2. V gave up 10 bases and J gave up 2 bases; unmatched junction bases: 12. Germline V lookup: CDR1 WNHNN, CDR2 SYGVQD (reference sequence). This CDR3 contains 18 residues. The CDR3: CATRPGTSGGRNTGELFF. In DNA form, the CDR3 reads TGCGCCACCCGACCCGGGACTAGCGGGGGCCGCAACACCGGGGAGCTGTTTTTT.

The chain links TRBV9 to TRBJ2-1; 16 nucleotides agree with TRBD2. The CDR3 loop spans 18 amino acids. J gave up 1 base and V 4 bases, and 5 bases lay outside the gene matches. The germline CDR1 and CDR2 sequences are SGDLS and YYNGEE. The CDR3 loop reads CASSHGTSGGASYNEQFF. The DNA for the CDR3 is TGTGCCAGCAGCCACGGGACTAGCGGGGGGGCGTCCTACAATGAGCAGTTCTTC.

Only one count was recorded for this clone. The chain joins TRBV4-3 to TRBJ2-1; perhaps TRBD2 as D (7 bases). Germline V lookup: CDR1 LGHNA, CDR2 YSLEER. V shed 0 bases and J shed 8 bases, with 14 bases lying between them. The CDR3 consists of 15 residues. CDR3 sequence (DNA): TGCGCCAGCAGCCAAGACCTCGGAGGGGGGGATGAGCAGTTCTTC. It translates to CASSQDLGGGDEQFF.

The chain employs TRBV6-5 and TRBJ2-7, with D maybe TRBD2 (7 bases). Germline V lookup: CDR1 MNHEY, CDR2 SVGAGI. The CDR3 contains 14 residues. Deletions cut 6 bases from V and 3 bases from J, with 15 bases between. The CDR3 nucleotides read TGTGCCAGCAGCGGGGGGCAGCCCGTCTACGAGCAGTACTTC. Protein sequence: CASSGGQPVYEQYF.

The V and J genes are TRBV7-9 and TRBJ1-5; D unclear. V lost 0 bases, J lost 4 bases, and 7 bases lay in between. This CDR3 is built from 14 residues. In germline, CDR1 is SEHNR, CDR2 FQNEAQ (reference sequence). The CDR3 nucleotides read TGTGCCAGCAGCTTAGCGTCCGGTAATCAGCCCCAGCATTTT. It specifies CASSLASGNQPQHF. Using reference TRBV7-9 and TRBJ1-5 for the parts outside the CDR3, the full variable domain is DTGVSQNPRHKITKRGQNVTFRCDPISEHNRLYWYRQTLGQGPEFLTYFQNEAQLEKSRLLSDRFSAERPKGSFSTLEIQRTEQGDSAMYLCASSLASGNQPQHFGDGTRLSIL.

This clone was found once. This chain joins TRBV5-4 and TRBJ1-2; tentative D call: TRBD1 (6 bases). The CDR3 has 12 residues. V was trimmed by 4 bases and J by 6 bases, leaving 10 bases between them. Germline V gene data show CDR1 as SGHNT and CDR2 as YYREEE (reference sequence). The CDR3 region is CASSPDRNGYTF. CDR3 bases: TGTGCCAGCAGCCCCGACAGGAATGGCTACACCTTC. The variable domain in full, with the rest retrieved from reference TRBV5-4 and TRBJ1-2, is ETGVTQSPTHLIKTRGQQVTLRCSSQSGHNTVSWYQQALGQGPQFIFQYYREEENGRGNFPPRFSGLQFPNYSSELNVNALELDDSALYLCASSPDRNGYTFGSGTRLTVV.

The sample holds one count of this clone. CDR3 bases: TGTGCCAGCAGCGTAGGTTCAGGGGGCGTCTACGAGCAGTACTTC. Protein: CASSVGSGGVYEQYF. This chain uses TRBV9 with TRBJ2-7, with 8 bases lining up with TRBD1. Looked up from germline, CDR1 is SGDLS and CDR2 is YYNGEE. J gave up 3 bases and V 0 bases, and 5 bases lay outside the gene matches. The CDR3 is 15 residues long.

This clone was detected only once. The CDR3 reads CASSTDRSTEAFF. Here the CDR3 DNA reads TGTGCCAGCAGCACCGACAGGAGCACTGAAGCTTTCTTT. V and J are TRBV5-4 and TRBJ1-1; maybe TRBD1 (6 bases). Germline V gene sequence: CDR1 SGHNT, CDR2 YYREEE (reference sequence). V lost 4 bases and J lost 4, with 11 bases in between. The CDR3 length is 13 residues.

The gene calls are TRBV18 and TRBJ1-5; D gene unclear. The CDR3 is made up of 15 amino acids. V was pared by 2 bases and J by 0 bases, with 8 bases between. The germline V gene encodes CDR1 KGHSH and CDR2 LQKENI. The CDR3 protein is CASSPGQSSNQPQHF. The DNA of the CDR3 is TGTGCCAGCTCACCAGGGCAGAGTAGCAATCAGCCCCAGCATTTT.

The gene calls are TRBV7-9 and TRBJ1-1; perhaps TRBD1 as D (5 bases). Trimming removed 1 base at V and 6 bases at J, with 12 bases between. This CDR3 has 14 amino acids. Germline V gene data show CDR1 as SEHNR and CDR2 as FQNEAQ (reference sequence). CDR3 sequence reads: CASSLVREVAEAFF. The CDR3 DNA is TGTGCCAGCAGCTTAGTCAGGGAAGTGGCTGAAGCTTTCTTT.

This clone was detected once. CDR3 in DNA: TGTGCCAGCAGCTTACGGATAGGGGCGTTACCCTACGAGCAGTACTTC. It translates to CASSLRIGALPYEQYF. The chain uses TRBV7-8 and TRBJ2-7, with D tentatively TRBD1 (5 bases). This CDR3 has 16 amino acids. The germline V gene has CDR1 SGHVS and CDR2 FQNEAQ. With 2 bases removed from V and 2 bases from J, the gap between germline ends came to 16 bases.

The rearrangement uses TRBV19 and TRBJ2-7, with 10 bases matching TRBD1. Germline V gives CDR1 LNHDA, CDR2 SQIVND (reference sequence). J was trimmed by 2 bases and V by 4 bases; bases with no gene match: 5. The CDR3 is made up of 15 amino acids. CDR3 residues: CASSSVGQGAYEQYF. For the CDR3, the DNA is TGTGCCAGTAGTAGTGTCGGACAGGGGGCCTACGAGCAGTACTTC. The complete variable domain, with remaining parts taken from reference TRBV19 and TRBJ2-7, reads DGGITQSPKYLFRKEGQNVTLSCEQNLNHDAMYWYRQDPGQGLRLIYYSQIVNDFQKGDIAEGYSVSREKKESFPLTVTSAQKNPTAFYLCASSSVGQGAYEQYFGPGTRLTVT.

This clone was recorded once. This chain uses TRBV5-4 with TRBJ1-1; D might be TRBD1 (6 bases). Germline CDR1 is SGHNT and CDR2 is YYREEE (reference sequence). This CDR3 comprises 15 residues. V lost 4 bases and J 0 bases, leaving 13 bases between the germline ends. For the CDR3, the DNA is TGTGCCAGCAGCCCGGACAGACTCATGAACACTGAAGCTTTCTTT. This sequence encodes CASSPDRLMNTEAFF.

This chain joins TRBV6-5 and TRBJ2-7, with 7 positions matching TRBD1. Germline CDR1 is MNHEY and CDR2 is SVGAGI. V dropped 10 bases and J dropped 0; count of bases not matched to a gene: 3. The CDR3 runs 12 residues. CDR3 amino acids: CATRQGSYEQYF. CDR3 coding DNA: TGTGCCACCAGACAGGGCTCCTACGAGCAGTACTTC.

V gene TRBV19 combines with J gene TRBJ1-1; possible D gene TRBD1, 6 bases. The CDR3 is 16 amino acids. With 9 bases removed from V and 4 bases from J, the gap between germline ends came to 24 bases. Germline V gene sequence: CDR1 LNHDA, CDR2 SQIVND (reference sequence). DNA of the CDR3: TGTGCCAGCAAGTATAGCCAAAGCCGGGGGGCCACTGAAGCTTTCTTT. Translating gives CASKYSQSRGATEAFF.

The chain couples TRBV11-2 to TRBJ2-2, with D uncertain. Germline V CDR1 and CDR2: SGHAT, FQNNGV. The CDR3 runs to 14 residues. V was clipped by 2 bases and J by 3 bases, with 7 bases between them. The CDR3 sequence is CASSLFPDTGELFF. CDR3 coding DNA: TGTGCCAGCAGCTTATTTCCTGACACCGGGGAGCTGTTTTTT.

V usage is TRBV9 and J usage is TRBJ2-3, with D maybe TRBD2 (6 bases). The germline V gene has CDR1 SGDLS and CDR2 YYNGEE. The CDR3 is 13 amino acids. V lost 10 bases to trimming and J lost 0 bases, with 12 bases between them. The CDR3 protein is CASGGASTDTQYF. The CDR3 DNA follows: TGTGCCTCTGGCGGGGCAAGCACAGATACGCAGTATTTT.

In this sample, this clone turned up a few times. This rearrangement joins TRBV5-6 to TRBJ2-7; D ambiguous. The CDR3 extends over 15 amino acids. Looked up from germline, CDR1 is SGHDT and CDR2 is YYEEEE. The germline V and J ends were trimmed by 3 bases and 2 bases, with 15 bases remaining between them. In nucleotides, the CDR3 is TGTGCCAGCAGCTCCTCCCGACAAATTCCCTACGAGCAGTACTTC. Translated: CASSSSRQIPYEQYF.